The TCR beta chain described here comes from a study of blood T cell repertoires in COVID-19 (TCRdb year 2020). With regard to the full study: The collaborator samples originated in the United States, Italy and Spain and spanned the acute and convalescent phases of COVID-19. The prospective study material was composed of cDNA or gDNA derived from T cells, B-cell-depleted T cells, or PBMCs. The samples were drawn from two sources: the first 160 participants of the ongoing ImmuneRACE study, and 950 to 1,500 subjects contributed by 6 global collaborators. The repertoires were released in a freely available public database intended as a resource for research on the immune response to SARS-CoV-2. Where available, HLA class I and class II types were obtained from metadata supplied by the sample provider rather than from assay-based typing. The sample metadata nearly always contained a de-identified subject ID, COVID-19 status, age in years and sex. Subjects who had been exposed to COVID-19, were actively infected with it, or had recovered from it provided the deeply sampled blood TCRbeta repertoires that made up the dataset. General conclusions and limits of the study: The amount of clinical and demographic metadata varied by source and participant and was provided uncurated.

This clone was counted a few times. Its antigen is currently not known. Base qualities are missing; no much larger clone stands one base away. TCRbeta CDR3 regions were amplified from genomic DNA by means of the immunoSEQ Assay, a bias-controlled multiplex PCR. The study's own analysis went as follows. Nucleated cell counts per sample were estimated from amplification of reference gene primers within the assay. To quantify the absolute abundance of each unique TCRbeta CDR3 rearrangement, sequence reads were collapsed and filtered. For each sample, productive Simpson clonality was calculated as the square root of Simpson's diversity index across productive rearrangements. Held by TCRdb, this immuneACCESS table contains in-frame sequences only and omits some clones. Under half of the omission traces to an unresolved V gene where checked; the cause of the rest is unknown. That table supplies the V and J calls and clone size; D and trimming were determined from the DNA. The sample profile shows about 130,000 clones; around 79% of them were found once. The ten largest account for roughly a fifth of the sample.

For this chain, trimming is 1 base at the V end and 8 bases at the J end, and the number of junction bases without a gene match is 8. The CDR3, from cysteine to phenylalanine, totals 15 residues. Only CDR3 DNA remains: 45 bases, in frame from the first base. The germline V gene supplies CDR1 SGHRS and CDR2 YFSETQ. Whole blood was collected in K2EDTA tubes by collaborating institutions according to the institutions' own protocols. For TCRbeta analysis, collaborator samples were shipped as frozen whole blood, as isolated PBMCs, or as DNA extracted from either sample type. This clonotype was obtained from an elderly man with acute or convalescent COVID-19. The rearrangement combines TRBV5-1 with TRBJ1-4; 7 nucleotides in the junction match TRBD1. Material: peripheral blood. Here the CDR3 is given as CASSLNRGFEEKLFF. The sequence in DNA is TGCGCCAGCAGCTTGAACAGGGGCTTTGAGGAAAAACTGTTTTTT. Extended through the reference TRBV5-1 and TRBJ1-4 proteins, this CDR3 yields the full variable domain: KAGVTQTPRYLIKTRGQQVTLSCSPISGHRSVSWYQQTPGQGLQFLFEYFSETQRNKGNFPGRFSGRQFSNSRSEMNVSTLELGDSALYLCASSLNRGFEEKLFFGSGTQLSVL.